These 2 T cell receptor beta chains were all obtained from the same sample, sequenced in a study of CD8 T cells in Susac syndrome. A quantity of about 0.45 to 1 ug RNA underwent reverse transcription using random hexamers. TCRdb re-called the immunoSEQ multiplex PCR reads through MiXCR, storing one row per CDR3 protein. The profile shows some 200,000 distinct CDR3 sequences, approximately 94% of them singletons. Sequencing was performed on CD4+ T cells from PBMCs. These receptors were obtained from a human donor in good health.

This sequence joins TRBV25-1 and TRBJ1-2; D gene unclear. This CDR3 has 14 amino acids. V lost 3 bases and J lost 3, with 11 bases in between. In germline, CDR1 is MGHDK, CDR2 SYGVNS. The CDR3 nucleotides read TGTGCCAGCAGTGATTTGTACGGATACTATGGCTACACCTTC. This encodes CASSDLYGYYGYTF.

The chain is built from TRBV6-2 or TRBV6-3 and TRBJ1-2; D unclear. Trimming pared 5 bases from V and 3 bases from J, leaving 16 bases between. There are 15 residues in the CDR3. Germline-derived CDR1 and CDR2 are MNHEY and SVGEGT. CDR3 DNA sequence: TGTGCCAGCAGTACGCTGACTCCGAGGGACTATGGCTACACCTTC. Amino acids: CASSTLTPRDYGYTF.